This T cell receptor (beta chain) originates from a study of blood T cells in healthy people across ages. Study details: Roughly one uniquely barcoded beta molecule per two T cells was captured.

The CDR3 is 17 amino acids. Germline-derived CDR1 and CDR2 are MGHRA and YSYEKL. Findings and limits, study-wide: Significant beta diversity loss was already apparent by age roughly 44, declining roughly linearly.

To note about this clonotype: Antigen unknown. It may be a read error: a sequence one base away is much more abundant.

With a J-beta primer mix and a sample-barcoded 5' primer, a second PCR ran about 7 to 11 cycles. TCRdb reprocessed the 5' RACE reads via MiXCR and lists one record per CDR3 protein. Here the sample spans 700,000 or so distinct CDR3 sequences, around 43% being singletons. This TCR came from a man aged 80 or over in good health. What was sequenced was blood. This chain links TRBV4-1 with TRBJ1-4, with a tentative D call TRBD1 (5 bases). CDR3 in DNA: TGCGCCAGCAGCTCGGGGACGCCTCCGGTAACTAAGGAAAAACTGTTTTTT. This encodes CASSSGTPPVTKEKLFF.